One T cell receptor (beta chain) is described in this entry. Its antigen specificity is not known. Per-nucleotide qualities are absent, and no much larger clonotype sits a single base away. Sequences SGHAT (CDR1) and FQNNGV (CDR2) are obtained from the germline V gene. The CDR3 contains 18 residues, cysteine and phenylalanine counted. Solely the CDR3 DNA is kept, with 54 bases framed from the first base. From V the trimming removes 5 bases and from J it removes 1 base, while the gene matches leave 10 bases of the junction unaccounted for. A patient counted as having stable Graves' hyperthyroidism if no progression to ophthalmopathy occurred over 18 months of follow-up. Hyperthyroidism patients were newly diagnosed, with disease duration under 2 months, and aged 18 to 65 years. Any patient with an uncontrolled infection, another autoimmune disease, pregnancy or lactation was excluded. Diagnoses were established on the basis of clinical symptoms, serum thyroxine and TRAb, thyroid ultrasound, and orbital computed tomography. Total RNA was extracted with Trizol reagent, and quality was checked on an Agilent 2100 Bioanalyzer.

These data belong to a study of T cells in Graves' hyperthyroidism and ophthalmopathy (dated by TCRdb to the late 2010s). With regard to the full study: To identify TCR V-J signatures that set the groups apart, the researchers used a discovery cohort of 100 patients, made up of under 45 with Graves' ophthalmopathy and 57 with stable Graves' hyperthyroidism. Whether ophthalmopathy could be predicted prospectively was tested in an independent validation cohort made up of about 18 hyperthyroidism patients plus 17 patients who later progressed to ophthalmopathy. The 100 discovery patients were randomly divided into training and test sets at a 7:3 ratio. Thyroid tissue and blood T-cell repertoires from six Graves' hyperthyroidism patients were also compared in the study. After blood sampling, hyperthyroidism patients were treated with methimazole at a starting dose of 30 mg daily, and ophthalmopathy patients were treated with high-dose intravenous methylprednisolone. TCR Vbeta CDR3 sequencing of 140 or so peripheral blood samples (approximately 44 ophthalmopathy, 75 hyperthyroidism and some 17 progressor patients) is reported in the paper.

Amplification of TCR beta CDR3 regions was carried out from RNA transcripts. The TCR CDR3 was subjected to a first round of RT-PCR using the HTBI primer set and the Qiagen OneStep RT-PCR kit. Libraries were constructed in a second round of multiplex PCR, after which size selection and purification were carried out. Paired-end sequencing of the libraries was performed with 100 bp reads on an Illumina HiSeq2000. The published analysis was carried out like this. SOAPnuke was used to process the raw data, with reads discarded if the reads contained adapters or uncalled bases, had a mean Phred below 15, or lacked an exact constant-primer or identifier match. COPE v1.2.5 was used to merge the high-quality paired reads, and each unique nucleotide sequence was defined as a clonotype. MiTCR v1.1 was used to align the clonotypes against IMGT TRBV, TRBD and TRBJ reference segments. Analysis was restricted to V-J combinations with a frequency above 0.0001, which covered about 99% of repertoires. The TCS score was defined as F50 (clonal expansion) divided by E x V (chaos), with BLOSUM62-based TCRdist calculated between CDR3 peptides within each V-J. Welch's t-statistics and random forest reduced 500 to 550 V-J features to under 15, which were used in a naive Bayes classifier (R e1071). The raw public reads went through TCRdb reprocessing: fastp at Q25, MiXCR clone calling, in-frame beta chains kept. A single entry per CDR3 protein holds the most common genes and DNA from its merged rows. These V and J calls rely on TCRdb rather than the paper's analysis. The sample table contains 600,000 or so distinct CDR3 sequences; only one count was recorded for roughly 50% of them. The leading ten clones occupy about 8.2% of the sample.

Summary of the overall study and its limitations: A 13 V-J signature model separated ophthalmopathy from stable hyperthyroidism, with over 85% sensitivity and 81% to 83% specificity in cross-validation and 80%/75% in testing. No statistical method was used to fix the sample size in advance, and group allocation was not hidden from the investigators. Most expanded thyroid clonotypes (frequency above 0.001) were also detected in blood, suggesting blood repertoires may reflect thyroid immune responses. In validation, the model predicted progression to ophthalmopathy with around 71% sensitivity and approximately 72% specificity, a median of about six months before onset.

Sequenced input: peripheral blood or thyroid tissue (not recorded which). The chain employs TRBV11-2 and TRBJ2-2, and 10 junction bases match TRBD1. The receptor was isolated from a woman aged 18-35 years with Graves' hyperthyroidism. Donor details come from another sample of the same person, matched by shared clones. The CDR3 has the sequence CASSGRDRGPMNTGELFF. The nucleotides read TGTGCCAGCAGCGGCCGGGACAGGGGACCCATGAACACCGGGGAGCTGTTTTTT.